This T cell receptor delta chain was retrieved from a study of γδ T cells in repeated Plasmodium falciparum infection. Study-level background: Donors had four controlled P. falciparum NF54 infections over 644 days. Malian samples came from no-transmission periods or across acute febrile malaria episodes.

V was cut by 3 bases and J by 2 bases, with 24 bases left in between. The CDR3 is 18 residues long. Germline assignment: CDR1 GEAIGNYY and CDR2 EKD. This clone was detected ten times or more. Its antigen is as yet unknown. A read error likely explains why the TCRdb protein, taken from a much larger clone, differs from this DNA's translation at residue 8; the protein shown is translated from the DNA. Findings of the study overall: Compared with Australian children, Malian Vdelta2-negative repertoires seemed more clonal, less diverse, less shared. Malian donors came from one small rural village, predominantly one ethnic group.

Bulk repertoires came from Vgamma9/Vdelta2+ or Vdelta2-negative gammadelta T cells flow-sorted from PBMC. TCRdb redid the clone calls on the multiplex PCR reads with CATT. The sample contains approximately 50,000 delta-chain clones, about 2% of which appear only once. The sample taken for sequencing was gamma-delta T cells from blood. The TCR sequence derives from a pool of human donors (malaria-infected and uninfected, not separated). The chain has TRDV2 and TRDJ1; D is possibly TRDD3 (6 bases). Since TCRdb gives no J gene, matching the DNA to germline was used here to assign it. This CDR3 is CACDPVLEDTRETDKLIF. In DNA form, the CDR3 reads TGTGCCTGTGACCCGGTACTGGAGGATACAAGAGAGACCGATAAACTCATCTTT.